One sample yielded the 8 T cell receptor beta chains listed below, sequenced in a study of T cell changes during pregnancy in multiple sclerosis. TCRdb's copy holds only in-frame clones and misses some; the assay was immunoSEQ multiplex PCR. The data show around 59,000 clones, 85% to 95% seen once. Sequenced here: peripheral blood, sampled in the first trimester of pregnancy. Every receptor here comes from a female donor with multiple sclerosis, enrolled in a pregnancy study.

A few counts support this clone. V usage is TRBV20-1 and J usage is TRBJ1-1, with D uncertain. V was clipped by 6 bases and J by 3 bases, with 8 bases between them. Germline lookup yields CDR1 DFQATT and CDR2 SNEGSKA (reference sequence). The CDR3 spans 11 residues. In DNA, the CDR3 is TGCAGTGCCCGTCGTGACACTGAAGCTTTCTTT. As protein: CSARRDTEAFF.

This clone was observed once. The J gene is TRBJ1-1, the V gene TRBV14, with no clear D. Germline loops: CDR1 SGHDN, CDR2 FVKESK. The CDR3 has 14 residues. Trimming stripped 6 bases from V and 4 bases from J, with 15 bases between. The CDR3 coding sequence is TGTGCCAGCAGTCACCCTGGGAGATTCACTGAAGCTTTCTTT. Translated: CASSHPGRFTEAFF.

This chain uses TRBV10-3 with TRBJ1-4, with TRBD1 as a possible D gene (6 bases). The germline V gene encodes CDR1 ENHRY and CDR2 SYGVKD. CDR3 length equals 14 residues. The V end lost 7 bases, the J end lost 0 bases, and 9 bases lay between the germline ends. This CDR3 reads CAIKGGATNEKLFF. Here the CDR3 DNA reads TGTGCCATCAAAGGGGGGGCAACTAATGAAAAACTGTTTTTT.

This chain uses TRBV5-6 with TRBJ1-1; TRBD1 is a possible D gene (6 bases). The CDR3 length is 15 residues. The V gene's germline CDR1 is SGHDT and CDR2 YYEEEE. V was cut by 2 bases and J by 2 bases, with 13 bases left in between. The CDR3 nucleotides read TGTGCCAGCAGCTTAGATGGGGGGGCCAACACTGAAGCTTTCTTT. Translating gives CASSLDGGANTEAFF.

CDR3 sequence reads: CASSSKGRDYNEQFF. The CDR3 DNA reads as TGTGCCAGCAGCTCAAAGGGCAGGGACTACAATGAGCAGTTCTTC. The chain combines TRBV7-3 with TRBJ2-1, with TRBD1 as a possible D gene (5 bases). Trimming shortened V by 4 bases and J by 3 bases, and 13 bases separated the two germline ends. The CDR3 contains 15 residues. CDR1 SGHTA and CDR2 FQGTGA come from the germline V gene.

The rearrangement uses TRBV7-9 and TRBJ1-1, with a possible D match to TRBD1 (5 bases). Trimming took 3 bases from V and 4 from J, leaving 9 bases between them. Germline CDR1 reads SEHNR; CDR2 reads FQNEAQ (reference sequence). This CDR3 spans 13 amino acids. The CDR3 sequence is CASSLVQGTEAFF. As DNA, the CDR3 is TGTGCCAGCAGCTTGGTGCAGGGCACTGAAGCTTTCTTT.

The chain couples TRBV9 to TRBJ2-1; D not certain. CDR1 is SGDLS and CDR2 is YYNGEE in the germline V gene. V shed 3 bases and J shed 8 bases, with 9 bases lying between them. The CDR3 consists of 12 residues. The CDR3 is CASSGLVHEQFF. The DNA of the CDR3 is TGTGCCAGCAGCGGCCTAGTCCATGAGCAGTTCTTC.

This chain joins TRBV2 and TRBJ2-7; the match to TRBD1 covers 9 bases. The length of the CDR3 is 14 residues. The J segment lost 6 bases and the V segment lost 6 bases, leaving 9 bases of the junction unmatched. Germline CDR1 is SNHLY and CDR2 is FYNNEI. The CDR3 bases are TGTGCCAGCAGCCTGGGACAGGGTCAGCCCGAGCAGTACTTC. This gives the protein CASSLGQGQPEQYF.